The rows below give T cell receptor beta chains drawn from one sample of a study of PD-L1 blockade in urothelial cancer. Sequenced by immunoSEQ multiplex PCR; TCRdb stores in-frame clones only, minus some. Of about 110,000 clones in the sample, about 85% are singletons; the top ten hold approximately 2.4%. This specimen consisted of PBMCs, obtained around atezolizumab (anti-PD-L1) treatment. These receptors all stem from a man aged 50-59 years with urothelial cancer. CDR3s include the opening cysteine and the closing phenylalanine or tryptophan. A D gene is named only where the DNA matches it firmly. Clone size is given for some rows only: seen once, a few or many times, or a class if the clone is expanded.

CASSLGRRSSYEQYF	TGTGCCAGCAGCTTGGGGCGGCGGAGCTCCTACGAGCAGTACTTC	TRBV5-6	-	TRBJ2-7	-
CASSTPGQGLNEQFF	TGTGCCAGTAGTACCCCGGGACAGGGGCTCAATGAGCAGTTCTTC	TRBV19	-	TRBJ2-1	TRBD1
CASSLNRGEAFF	TGTGCCAGCAGCTTAAATAGGGGTGAAGCTTTCTTT	TRBV7-9	-	TRBJ1-1	-
CASSSGRGYGNAGYTF	TGCGCCAGCAGCTCTGGCAGGGGGTACGGTAATGCTGGCTACACCTTC	TRBV5-1	-	TRBJ1-2	TRBD1
CASSRTSGGTDTQYF	TGCGCCAGCAGCCGTACTAGCGGTGGGACAGATACGCAGTATTTT	TRBV5-1	-	TRBJ2-3	TRBD2
CASRSRGQGISEQYF	TGTGCCAGCAGATCCCGGGGACAGGGGATATCCGAGCAGTACTTC	TRBV6-5	-	TRBJ2-7	TRBD1
CASSFILRAGASTDTQYF	TGTGCCAGCAGCTTCATTTTGCGCGCAGGGGCTAGCACAGATACGCAGTATTTT	TRBV7-8	-	TRBJ2-3	-
CASSTYRDRAYEQYF	TGTGCCAGCAGCACTTACCGGGACAGGGCCTACGAGCAGTACTTC	TRBV21-1	-	TRBJ2-7	-
CASSLGAGATYNEQFF	TGTGCCAGCAGCTTGGGAGCGGGAGCTACATACAATGAGCAGTTCTTC	TRBV7-9	-	TRBJ2-1	TRBD2
CASSYHGQGAAFF	TGTGCCAGCAGTTACCACGGACAGGGGGCGGCTTTCTTT	TRBV6-6	-	TRBJ1-1	TRBD1
CASRGHLQETQYF	TGTGCCAGCAGGGGGCACCTCCAAGAGACCCAGTACTTC	TRBV27	-	TRBJ2-5	-
CASSLGAGTGQETQYF	TGTGCCAGCAGCTTAGGGGCCGGGACAGGACAAGAGACCCAGTACTTC	TRBV11-2	-	TRBJ2-5	TRBD1
CASWELGGGWYF	TGTGCCAGCTGGGAGCTAGGCGGGGGGTGGTACTTC	TRBV28	-	TRBJ2-7	TRBD2
CASSLGVGGAYEQYF	TGTGCCAGCAGCTTAGGGGTAGGAGGGGCTTACGAGCAGTACTTC	TRBV7-9	-	TRBJ2-7	-
CASGDNRNTEAFF	TGTGCCAGCGGGGACAATCGGAACACTGAAGCTTTCTTT	TRBV28	-	TRBJ1-1	-
CASSMTLGVASGRALDEQFF	TGTGCCAGTAGTATGACCCTGGGGGTGGCTAGCGGGAGGGCCCTGGATGAGCAGTTCTTC	TRBV19	-	TRBJ2-1	TRBD2
CASSVGTGPYNEQFF	TGTGCCAGCAGTGTCGGGACTGGGCCATACAATGAGCAGTTCTTC	TRBV6-4	-	TRBJ2-1	-
CASSLDGSYEQYF	TGTGCCAGCAGCTTAGACGGTTCCTACGAGCAGTACTTC	TRBV7-2	-	TRBJ2-7	-
CATTPLAGVGEQFF	TGTGCCACTACCCCGTTAGCGGGAGTGGGTGAGCAGTTCTTC	TRBV6-6	-	TRBJ2-1	TRBD2
CASSLGTGDRSPLHF	TGTGCCAGCAGCTTAGGGACAGGGGACCGTTCACCCCTCCACTTT	TRBV7-2	-	TRBJ1-6	TRBD1
CASSSDRGFSEAFF	TGTGCCAGCAGTTCCGACAGGGGCTTCTCTGAAGCTTTCTTT	TRBV27	-	TRBJ1-1	TRBD1
CASNEWQGRYGREQYF	TGTGCCAGCAACGAATGGCAGGGGCGATATGGTCGCGAGCAGTACTTC	TRBV27	-	TRBJ2-7	-
CASSEQAAYNEQFF	TGCGCCAGCAGCGAACAGGCGGCCTACAATGAGCAGTTCTTC	TRBV5-1	-	TRBJ2-1	-
CASSPGNTGELFF	TGTGCCAGCAGTCCAGGAAACACCGGGGAGCTGTTTTTT	TRBV7-9	-	TRBJ2-2	-
CASSLGGEEKLFF	TGCGCCAGCAGCCTCGGGGGAGAAGAAAAACTGTTTTTT	TRBV5-1	-	TRBJ1-4	-
CASSVNRDLFNSPLHF	TGTGCCAGCAGCGTAAACAGAGACCTATTTAATTCACCCCTCCACTTT	TRBV4-2	-	TRBJ1-6	-
CASDRDRSNTEAFF	TGTGCCAGCGACAGGGACAGATCGAACACTGAAGCTTTCTTT	TRBV7-9	-	TRBJ1-1	TRBD1
CASSILAGGLKNEQFF	TGTGCCAGTAGTATTCTAGCGGGAGGGCTAAAGAATGAGCAGTTCTTC	TRBV19	-	TRBJ2-1	TRBD2
CASSEGWGGNTIYF	TGTGCCAGCAGTGAAGGGTGGGGCGGAAACACCATATATTTT	TRBV6-1	-	TRBJ1-3	-
CASSLGLAEHNEQFF	TGTGCCAGCAGCCTGGGACTAGCGGAGCACAATGAGCAGTTCTTC	TRBV11-2	-	TRBJ2-1	TRBD2
CASSTRTGYREQYF	TGTGCCAGTAGTACCCGGACAGGGTATCGCGAGCAGTACTTC	TRBV19	-	TRBJ2-7	TRBD1
CASRIWGVGAGTEAFF	TGCGCCAGCAGGATCTGGGGTGTAGGGGCCGGCACTGAAGCTTTCTTT	TRBV5-1	once	TRBJ1-1	-
CASSSALAGGHPNTGELFF	TGTGCCAGCAGCTCTGCACTAGCGGGGGGGCATCCGAACACCGGGGAGCTGTTTTTT	TRBV13	few	TRBJ2-2	TRBD2
CATSGGTSGSAEQYF	TGTGCCACCAGCGGAGGGACTAGCGGGAGTGCCGAGCAGTACTTC	TRBV15	-	TRBJ2-7	TRBD2
CAISSGQGLNEKLFF	TGTGCCATCAGTAGCGGACAGGGCTTAAATGAAAAACTGTTTTTT	TRBV10-3	-	TRBJ1-4	TRBD1
CASTLRSFSGRDRPSEQFF	TGTGCCAGTACCCTAAGGAGCTTTAGCGGGAGAGACCGTCCTAGTGAGCAGTTCTTC	TRBV19	-	TRBJ2-1	TRBD2
CAWSPTPGQGTDEQFF	TGTGCCTGGAGTCCCACCCCGGGACAGGGGACGGATGAGCAGTTCTTC	TRBV30	-	TRBJ2-1	TRBD1
CASLASPGTGSYGYTF	TGCGCCAGCTTGGCCTCCCCCGGGACAGGGTCCTATGGCTACACCTTC	TRBV5-1	-	TRBJ1-2	TRBD1
CASSGLGYEQYF	TGTGCCAGCAGTGGGCTAGGCTACGAGCAGTACTTC	TRBV2	few	TRBJ2-7	-
CASSSRDRPLINYNSPLHF	TGTGCCAGCAGTTCCCGGGACAGGCCGTTAATAAACTATAATTCACCCCTCCACTTT	TRBV27	-	TRBJ1-6	TRBD1
CASSIVGYPYNEQFF	TGTGCCAGTAGTATAGTCGGGTACCCCTACAATGAGCAGTTCTTC	TRBV19	-	TRBJ2-1	-
CASSLGEGREQYF	TGTGCCAGCAGCTTGGGGGAGGGGAGAGAGCAGTACTTC	TRBV7-3	-	TRBJ2-7	TRBD2
CASSPGLAGGNTGELFF	TGTGCCAGCAGCCCAGGACTAGCGGGAGGGAACACCGGGGAGCTGTTTTTT	TRBV7-6	-	TRBJ2-2	TRBD2
CASSRRGEKLFF	TGTGCCAGCTCCCGGAGAGGGGAAAAACTGTTTTTT	TRBV7-8	-	TRBJ1-4	-
CAWAPGQKAFF	TGTGCCTGGGCACCGGGACAGAAAGCTTTCTTT	TRBV30	-	TRBJ1-1	TRBD1
CASSLLQGGEQYF	TGTGCCAGCAGTTTACTCCAGGGAGGCGAGCAGTACTTC	TRBV27	-	TRBJ2-7	-
CASSLPGLASNIQYF	TGTGCCAGCAGCTTGCCGGGACTTGCTTCAAACATTCAGTACTTC	TRBV5-4	-	TRBJ2-4	-
CASSIGQGVATEAFF	TGTGCCAGTAGTATCGGGCAGGGCGTTGCCACTGAAGCTTTCTTT	TRBV19	few	TRBJ1-1	-
CASSVGLARYNEQFF	TGTGCCAGCAGCGTGGGACTAGCCCGATACAATGAGCAGTTCTTC	TRBV5-6	few	TRBJ2-1	TRBD2
CASSDAGTSGFYEQYF	TGTGCCAGCAGCGACGCCGGGACTAGCGGCTTCTACGAGCAGTACTTC	TRBV9	-	TRBJ2-7	TRBD2
CASSLRTEKLFF	TGTGCCAGCAGCCTCCGGACAGAAAAACTGTTTTTT	TRBV7-9	-	TRBJ1-4	-
CASTPAQGTYEQYF	TGTGCCAGCACCCCCGCCCAGGGAACCTACGAGCAGTACTTC	TRBV6-6	few	TRBJ2-7	-
CASSWREGETQYF	TGTGCCAGCAGTTGGCGGGAGGGGGAGACCCAGTACTTC	TRBV27	-	TRBJ2-5	TRBD2
CASSLAGGGNQPQHF	TGTGCCAGCAGCTTGGCGGGGGGCGGCAATCAGCCCCAGCATTTT	TRBV5-5	-	TRBJ1-5	-
CASSPDRGTEAFF	TGTGCCAGCAGCCCCGACAGGGGCACTGAAGCTTTCTTT	TRBV11-1	-	TRBJ1-1	TRBD1